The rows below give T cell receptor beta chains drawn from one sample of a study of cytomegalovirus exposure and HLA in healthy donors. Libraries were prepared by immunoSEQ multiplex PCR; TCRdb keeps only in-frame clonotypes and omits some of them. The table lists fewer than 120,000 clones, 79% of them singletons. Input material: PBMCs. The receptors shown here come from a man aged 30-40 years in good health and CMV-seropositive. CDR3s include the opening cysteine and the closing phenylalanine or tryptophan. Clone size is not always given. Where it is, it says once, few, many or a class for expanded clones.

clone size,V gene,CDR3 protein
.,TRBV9,CASSVVSGGSDTGELFF
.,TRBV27,CASSQRQVETYEQYF
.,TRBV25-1,CASSLQASNQPQHF
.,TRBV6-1,CASVNTGGSYGYTF
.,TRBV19,CASSGTSGSYEQYF
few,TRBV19,CASSGARDRFYGYTF
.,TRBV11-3,CASSVGLAGGPTDTQYF
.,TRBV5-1,CASSSGLNTDTQYF
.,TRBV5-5,CASSPRDSHTDTQYF
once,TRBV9,CASSVGSGAFTDTQYF
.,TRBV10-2,CASFNSGAGSYNSPLHF
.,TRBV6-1,CASSQQGNAEAFF
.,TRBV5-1,CASTGLAGGPGNEQFF
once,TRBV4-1,CASSQEWGLLYF
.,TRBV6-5,CASSYSGRGNTEAFF
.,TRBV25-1,CASSSLGIGTVVNEQFF
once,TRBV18,CASSPAKPGELFF
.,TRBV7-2,CASSFSSYEQYF
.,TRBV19,CASSPGTGAIYGYTF
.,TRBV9,CASSVLSVGGGASTQYF
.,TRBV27,CASSLSGVKNIQYF
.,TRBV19,CASSIIYSTDTQYF
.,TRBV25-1,CASSDPRQGWDEQYF
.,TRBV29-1,CSEERTGSYNEQFF
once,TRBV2,CASRLQGYTEAFF
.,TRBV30,CAWSVGGTIYF
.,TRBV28,CASYPGGGEKLFF
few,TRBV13,CASSSGLSDYEQYF
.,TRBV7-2,CASSLDLAGGRYEQYF
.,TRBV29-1,CSMRRQGDGEKLFF
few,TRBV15,CATSRDRSTFYTEAFF
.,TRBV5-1,CASRPRDRAEKLFF
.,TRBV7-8,CASSSSGGLNEQFF
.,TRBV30,CAWSVSGGRVHEQYF
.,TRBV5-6,CASSLITGAGGTQYF
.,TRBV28,CASRWTGPNTEAFF
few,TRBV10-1,CASRETGSSYNEQFF
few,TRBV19,CASTPTGVLGAFF
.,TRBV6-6,CASSAGSRAGELFF
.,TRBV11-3,CASSRDGGGYEQYF
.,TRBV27,CASSSWARGRRYGYTF
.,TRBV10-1,CASSESGINTGELFF